The rows below give T cell receptor beta chains drawn from one sample of a study of control samples from healthy donors and cancer patients. Using immunoSEQ multiplex PCR, the repertoire was profiled, and TCRdb retains in-frame clones only, with some absent. The sample comprises roughly 130,000 clones, about 95% of which are singletons, and roughly 4% rests with the top ten. Sample: blood. Receptors originate from a man in his thirties or forties in good health. Both conserved end residues are part of each CDR3. Fields, in order: D gene, V gene, clone size, J gene, CDR3 length, CDR3 DNA, CDR3 protein. D genes are given only for firm matches. Clone size is given for some rows only: seen once, a few or many times, or a class if the clone is expanded.

D: .
V: TRBV27
size: .
J: TRBJ2-7
length: 13
DNA: TGTGCCAGCAGTTGGATGAGCTCCTACGAGCAGTACTTC
CDR3: CASSWMSSYEQYF

D: TRBD1
V: TRBV5-1
size: .
J: TRBJ2-1
length: 15
DNA: TGCGCCAGCAGCTTTGGACAGGGTAGGGTCAATGAGCAGTTCTTC
CDR3: CASSFGQGRVNEQFF

D: .
V: TRBV27
size: .
J: TRBJ2-3
length: 17
DNA: TGTGCCAGCAGTTTCGACACAGTGGGACTTCGCACAGATACGCAGTATTTT
CDR3: CASSFDTVGLRTDTQYF

D: TRBD2
V: TRBV24-1
size: .
J: TRBJ2-3
length: 18
DNA: TGTGCCACCAGTGATCCGGGACTAGCGGTTTGGGGTGAGGATACGCAGTATTTT
CDR3: CATSDPGLAVWGEDTQYF

D: .
V: TRBV4-3
size: .
J: TRBJ2-1
length: 16
DNA: TGCGCCAGCAGCCAAGCTCGTGCATCAAGCTACAATGAGCAGTTCTTC
CDR3: CASSQARASSYNEQFF

D: TRBD2
V: TRBV7-3
size: .
J: TRBJ2-3
length: 15
DNA: TGTGCCAGCAGCCCTAGCGGGGGAAGCGCAGATACGCAGTATTTT
CDR3: CASSPSGGSADTQYF

D: .
V: TRBV28
size: .
J: TRBJ1-6
length: 13
DNA: TGTGCCAGCAGAGTTAGTCCGAATTCACCCCTCCACTTT
CDR3: CASRVSPNSPLHF

D: .
V: TRBV7-9
size: .
J: TRBJ1-4
length: 15
DNA: TGTGCCAGCAGCTTAGATCTCACGAGAGGAGAAAAACTGTTTTTT
CDR3: CASSLDLTRGEKLFF

D: .
V: TRBV11-2
size: .
J: TRBJ2-3
length: 14
DNA: TGTGCCAGCAGCTTAGAAGGTGGCACAGATACGCAGTATTTT
CDR3: CASSLEGGTDTQYF

D: .
V: TRBV23-1
size: .
J: TRBJ1-5
length: 13
DNA: TGCGCCAGCAGCCACCGGGCGGATCAGCCCCAGCATTTT
CDR3: CASSHRADQPQHF

D: .
V: TRBV6-5
size: .
J: TRBJ1-6
length: 14
DNA: TGTGCCAGCAGTTACGAGGGTAATAATTCACCCCTCCACTTT
CDR3: CASSYEGNNSPLHF

D: .
V: TRBV7-9
size: few
J: TRBJ2-5
length: 12
DNA: TGTGCCAGCAGCTTAAATAGAGAGACCCAGTACTTC
CDR3: CASSLNRETQYF

D: TRBD1
V: TRBV19
size: .
J: TRBJ1-2
length: 16
DNA: TGTGCCAGTAGGACAGCCACTTCACAGGGGGCGGGTGGCTACACCTTC
CDR3: CASRTATSQGAGGYTF

D: .
V: TRBV7-2
size: .
J: TRBJ2-1
length: 14
DNA: TGTGCCAGCAGCTTAGAGACACGAGTGAATGAGCAGTTCTTC
CDR3: CASSLETRVNEQFF

D: .
V: TRBV7-9
size: .
J: TRBJ2-5
length: 14
DNA: TGTGCCAGCAGCTTACTAAGTGGGGAAGAGACCCAGTACTTC
CDR3: CASSLLSGEETQYF

D: TRBD1
V: TRBV5-1
size: .
J: TRBJ1-1
length: 15
DNA: TGCGCCAGCAGCTCCGGGACAGGGGTTCCCACTGAAGCTTTCTTT
CDR3: CASSSGTGVPTEAFF

D: .
V: TRBV19
size: .
J: TRBJ1-5
length: 15
DNA: TGTGCCAGTAGTACGACAGGCGGCAGCAATCAGCCCCAGCATTTT
CDR3: CASSTTGGSNQPQHF

D: TRBD1
V: TRBV27
size: .
J: TRBJ2-1
length: 18
DNA: TGTGCCAGCAGTTTACAGGGACAGGGGCCGAGCCCATACAATGAGCAGTTCTTC
CDR3: CASSLQGQGPSPYNEQFF

D: TRBD1
V: TRBV6-2/TRBV6-3
size: .
J: TRBJ1-1
length: 16
DNA: TGTGCCAGCAGCTTACTGACAGGGGGCGTCGACACTGAAGCTTTCTTT
CDR3: CASSLLTGGVDTEAFF

D: TRBD1
V: TRBV6-2/TRBV6-3
size: .
J: TRBJ1-2
length: 14
DNA: TGTGCCAGCAGCCGGGACAGGGGGCTTGATGGCTACACCTTC
CDR3: CASSRDRGLDGYTF

D: .
V: TRBV2
size: .
J: TRBJ2-1
length: 13
DNA: TGTGCCAGCAGTGGGGCGGGGTACAATGAGCAGTTCTTC
CDR3: CASSGAGYNEQFF

D: TRBD1
V: TRBV5-1
size: .
J: TRBJ1-2
length: 15
DNA: TGCGCCAGCAGCTTGGGGGGACAGGGCGGCTATGGCTACACCTTC
CDR3: CASSLGGQGGYGYTF

D: .
V: TRBV30
size: once
J: TRBJ1-5
length: 13
DNA: TGTGCCTGGAGTCGGGAAGCATCTCAGCCCCAGCATTTT
CDR3: CAWSREASQPQHF

D: .
V: TRBV27
size: .
J: TRBJ2-1
length: 11
DNA: TGTGCCAGTCAGAAGACCGATGAGCAGTTCTTC
CDR3: CASQKTDEQFF